The clone carrying this T cell receptor beta chain showed up just a few times. Repertoires were generated with immunoSEQ multiplex PCR, while TCRdb's copy carries only in-frame clones and drops some. In the table there are about 150,000 clones, just over 85% of which are singletons. The source of the sample is a study of control samples from healthy donors and cancer patients. The sequence came from a man aged 18 to 30 in good health. Sequencing was carried out using blood.

The CDR3 DNA reads TGTGCCAGCAGTTTGGGGCTGGGGGATGGCTACACCTTC. Its translation: CASSLGLGDGYTF. The chain recombines TRBV27 with TRBJ1-2; D perhaps matches TRBD1 (5 bases). Germline V gives CDR1 MNHEY, CDR2 SMNVEV (reference sequence). This CDR3 has 13 amino acids. The ends were cut back, 3 bases at V and 6 bases at J, with 11 bases in the middle.